This TCR beta chain comes out of a study of T cell changes during pregnancy in multiple sclerosis. Clones were sequenced by immunoSEQ multiplex PCR, and TCRdb holds only the in-frame ones, with some missing. The sample yields about 100,000 clones, around 90% seen once. The ends were cut back, 0 bases at V and 1 base at J, with 8 bases in the middle. There are 14 residues in the CDR3. Looked up from germline, CDR1 is SGHDT and CDR2 is YYEEEE. The receptor comes from a female donor with multiple sclerosis, enrolled in a pregnancy study. This sample comprised peripheral blood, obtained in the second trimester of pregnancy. The chain employs TRBV5-6 and TRBJ2-7; a possible D gene is TRBD2 (5 bases). The CDR3 DNA follows: TGTGCCAGCAGCTTGGGCCCGGGATCCTACGAGCAGTACTTC. This translates into CASSLGPGSYEQYF.